This T cell receptor beta chain was recorded in a study of beta chain features in type 1 diabetes. Study summary: No patient-donor differences in age, gender, total cells or subset yield.

This clone has more than one count but fewer than ten. The antigen is unknown. About 110 mL of blood, on average, came from one heparinised draw per donor. All of the sorted populations showed purity greater than 95%. What was sequenced were expressed TCRB transcripts, since all of the isolated RNA had been reverse transcribed. Some clones are missing from TCRdb's copy, which holds only in-frame ones; the method was immunoSEQ multiplex PCR. The profile shows some 900,000 clones, roughly a sixth of them singletons. The V end lost 2 bases, the J end lost 4 bases, and 13 bases lay between the germline ends. Germline lookup yields CDR1 SGHDT and CDR2 YYEEEE. This CDR3 has 15 amino acids. Study-wide findings and caveats: Sampled from patients, naive, central memory and Treg TCRB repertoires appeared more similar than those sampled from healthy donors.

The chain uses TRBV5-6 and TRBJ1-5; D is unresolved. The specimen was naive CD4+ T cells from blood. The TCR was taken from a woman aged 18 to 35 in good health. The CDR3 nucleotides read TGTGCCAGCAGCTTTTCGCCAACAGCGAATCAGCCCCAGCATTTT. This translates into CASSFSPTANQPQHF. The full variable domain, with the rest looked up from reference TRBV5-6 and TRBJ1-5, is DAGVTQSPTHLIKTRGQQVTLRCSPKSGHDTVSWYQQALGQGPQFIFQYYEEEERQRGNFPDRFSGHQFPNYSSELNVNALLLGDSALYLCASSFSPTANQPQHFGDGTRLSIL.